The rows below give T cell receptor beta chains drawn from one sample of a study of T cell changes during pregnancy in multiple sclerosis. Sequencing was performed with immunoSEQ multiplex PCR; in TCRdb, only in-frame clones are kept and a portion is missing. Seen here are around 48,000 clones, almost 95% observed once, and the top ten hold approximately 0.91%. This specimen consisted of CD4+ T cells from peripheral blood mononuclear cells, obtained in the second trimester of pregnancy. The receptors come from a female donor in good health, enrolled as a control in a pregnancy study. The CDR3 runs from the conserved cysteine through the conserved F or W. The D gene is left open where the match is weak. The size field is filled for only some rows; it gives once, few, many or a size class.

abundance	d_gene	v_gene	j_gene	CDR3nt	CDR3aa
NA	TRBD2	TRBV6-1	TRBJ2-5	TGTGCCAGCAGATCTACTAGCGGGCCCCAAGAGACCCAGTACTTC	CASRSTSGPQETQYF
NA	TRBD1	TRBV29-1	TRBJ2-3	TGCAGCGTTGGGCGAGGGGGCTACACAGATACGCAGTATTTT	CSVGRGGYTDTQYF
NA	NA	TRBV28	TRBJ2-7	TGTGCCAGCAGAGGAACGGGGTCCTACGAGCAGTACTTC	CASRGTGSYEQYF
NA	TRBD1	TRBV18	TRBJ1-5	TGTGCCAGCTCACCTCGGACAGGCGTCGATCAGCCCCAGCATTTT	CASSPRTGVDQPQHF
NA	TRBD2	TRBV28	TRBJ2-1	TGTGCCAGCAGTTCGGGACTAGCGGGGCCGGACGATGAGCAGTTCTTC	CASSSGLAGPDDEQFF
once	TRBD2	TRBV2	TRBJ2-3	TGTGCCAGCAGTGAAGGCGCGGGGGGCCCCCTATATACGCAGTATTTT	CASSEGAGGPLYTQYF
NA	TRBD2	TRBV6-1	TRBJ2-5	TGTGCCAGCAGTGAACGCAGCGGGAGGGAGACCCAGTACTTC	CASSERSGRETQYF
once	TRBD1	TRBV15	TRBJ1-2	TGTGCCACCAGCGCCTCGACAGGGGGCTATGGCTACACCTTC	CATSASTGGYGYTF
NA	TRBD1	TRBV6-5	TRBJ1-5	TGTGCCAGCAGTGGACAGGGGACTCAGCCCCAGCATTTT	CASSGQGTQPQHF
NA	NA	TRBV7-3	TRBJ2-5	TGTGCCAGCAGCTTATCCCGGTTGGAGACCCAGTACTTC	CASSLSRLETQYF
NA	NA	TRBV4-3	TRBJ1-4	TGCGCCAGCAGCCAACTGCCAGTTTCGGGTGTCTGGGATGAAAAACTGTTTTTT	CASSQLPVSGVWDEKLFF
once	NA	TRBV7-2	TRBJ2-7	TGTGCCAGCAGGGTATTTCGGGGGAAGTACGAGCAGTACTTC	CASRVFRGKYEQYF
NA	TRBD2	TRBV7-6	TRBJ2-3	TGTGCCAGCAGCTTACAGGCGCGGGGGGTCACAGATACGCAGTATTTT	CASSLQARGVTDTQYF
once	NA	TRBV29-1	TRBJ1-2	TGCAGCGTCCAAAGGTTGGGGAGCTCTGGCTACACCTTC	CSVQRLGSSGYTF
NA	TRBD1	TRBV6-5	TRBJ1-6	TGTGCCAGCAGAGGACAGGGGGCGTATAATTCACCCCTCCACTTT	CASRGQGAYNSPLHF
NA	NA	TRBV28	TRBJ2-7	TGTGCCAGCAGTCCGGGACTTAGCTCCTACGAGCAGTACTTC	CASSPGLSSYEQYF
NA	TRBD1	TRBV5-4	TRBJ1-1	TGTGCCAGCAGCGCGGGACAGCAGAACACTGAAGCTTTCTTT	CASSAGQQNTEAFF
NA	TRBD2	TRBV6-6	TRBJ2-5	TGTGCCAGCCTATGGGGCGGGAGGGAGACCCAGTACTTC	CASLWGGRETQYF
once	NA	TRBV19	TRBJ2-7	TGTGCCAGTAGTATAGGGGGCTCCGAGCAGTACTTC	CASSIGGSEQYF
NA	NA	TRBV28	TRBJ2-7	TGTGCCAGCACAGGAGGGGAATTCTACGAGCAGTACTTC	CASTGGEFYEQYF
once	NA	TRBV14	TRBJ2-7	TGTGCCAGCAGCCAAGTGGTGAAGTCGGGAGAGCAGTACTTC	CASSQVVKSGEQYF
NA	NA	TRBV7-9	TRBJ1-6	TGTGCCAGCAGCTTAGCAAACAGGGATTCACCCCTCCACTTT	CASSLANRDSPLHF
NA	TRBD2	TRBV4-3	TRBJ2-1	TGCGCCAGCAGCCAAGATTTAGCGGGTGACAATGAGCAGTTCTTC	CASSQDLAGDNEQFF
NA	NA	TRBV7-9	TRBJ2-1	TGTGCCAGCAGCTCCAGGGTGCGTTCCTACAATGAGCAGTTCTTC	CASSSRVRSYNEQFF
NA	TRBD1	TRBV5-1	TRBJ2-1	TGCGCCAGCAGCTTGGGGGACAGGGTCAATGAGCAGTTCTTC	CASSLGDRVNEQFF
NA	NA	TRBV4-3	TRBJ2-1	TGCGCCAGCAGCCCTGGCTCCGGCGGGGGCCAGGGTGAGCAGTTCTTC	CASSPGSGGGQGEQFF
NA	TRBD2	TRBV7-6	TRBJ2-5	TGTGCCAGCAGCCCCTCCGTCCTAGCGGGGGGGCGAGAGACCCAGTACTTC	CASSPSVLAGGRETQYF
NA	TRBD2	TRBV7-9	TRBJ2-7	TGTGCCAGCAGAGACAGCGGGAGTCTGGACGAGCAGTACTTC	CASRDSGSLDEQYF
NA	TRBD1	TRBV2	TRBJ1-6	TGTGCCAGCGACAGGGAAGGGGATTCACCCCTCCACTTT	CASDREGDSPLHF
NA	NA	TRBV18	TRBJ2-7	TGTGCCAGCTCACCGGCAGTAACTAGCTCCTACGAGCAGTACTTC	CASSPAVTSSYEQYF
once	TRBD1	TRBV2	TRBJ1-5	TGTGCCAGCAGTGAAGGTGGGACAGGGGGCCTCAGAGAGCCCCAGCATTTT	CASSEGGTGGLREPQHF
NA	NA	TRBV18	TRBJ1-6	TGTGCCAGCTCACCGGCGGTCGATTCACCCCTCCACTTT	CASSPAVDSPLHF
NA	NA	TRBV18	TRBJ1-2	TGTGCCAGCTCACCGGACGGAGGAAGCGGCTACACCTTC	CASSPDGGSGYTF
NA	TRBD1	TRBV4-1	TRBJ2-3	TGCGCCAGCAGCCAAGAAGACAGGGGGCGAGATACGCAGTATTTT	CASSQEDRGRDTQYF
NA	NA	TRBV7-2	TRBJ2-3	TGTGCCAGCAGCTTCCAGACTAGCACAGATACGCAGTATTTT	CASSFQTSTDTQYF
NA	NA	TRBV28	TRBJ2-7	TGTGCCAGCAGTTTTCGCGGGGAGGTGCAGTACTTC	CASSFRGEVQYF
NA	NA	TRBV27	TRBJ1-2	TGTGCCAGCAGTTTAGGGGGGATTCCCTATGGCTACACCTTC	CASSLGGIPYGYTF
NA	TRBD1	TRBV7-6	TRBJ2-2	TGTGCCAGCAGCCTACGCCGGGACAGGGACACCGGGGAGCTGTTTTTT	CASSLRRDRDTGELFF
NA	NA	TRBV29-1	TRBJ2-5	TGCAGCGTTGAAGCTAGGCGGGAGACCCAGTACTTC	CSVEARRETQYF
NA	NA	TRBV7-9	TRBJ1-2	TGTGCCAGCAGCCCGTCCGCATCTTACTATAACTATGGCTACACCTTC	CASSPSASYYNYGYTF
once	NA	TRBV7-3	TRBJ2-2	TGTGCCAGCAGGCAAACCGGGGGGGAGCTGTTTTTT	CASRQTGGELFF
NA	TRBD1	TRBV7-3	TRBJ1-1	TGTGCCAGCAGCTCGGGGACAGGAACGAACACTGAAGCTTTCTTT	CASSSGTGTNTEAFF
few	TRBD1	TRBV7-6	TRBJ1-6	TGTGCCAGCAGGGGGACAGGCCCTTTCTCACCCCTCCACTTT	CASRGTGPFSPLHF
NA	NA	TRBV9	TRBJ1-2	TGTGCCAGCAGCGAGTGGACAGTGAATAACTATGGCTACACCTTC	CASSEWTVNNYGYTF
NA	TRBD1	TRBV19	TRBJ1-2	TGTGCCAGTAGCCAAGACAGGGGGTACTATGGCTACACCTTC	CASSQDRGYYGYTF
NA	TRBD2	TRBV4-3	TRBJ2-7	TGCGCCAGCAGCCAAGGGCCTGCGGGAGCCGAGCAGTACTTC	CASSQGPAGAEQYF
NA	NA	TRBV7-9	TRBJ1-1	TGTGCCAGCAGCTTAGTCGACAGCAACACTGAAGCTTTCTTT	CASSLVDSNTEAFF
NA	TRBD2	TRBV5-6	TRBJ2-7	TGTGCCAGCAGCTCCACCTACGAAGGACTAGCGGGAGGGGAGTACGAGCAGTACTTC	CASSSTYEGLAGGEYEQYF
NA	TRBD2	TRBV29-1	TRBJ2-5	TGCAGCGTAGAGAGCGGGGGGGCTTTTGAGACCCAGTACTTC	CSVESGGAFETQYF
NA	TRBD2	TRBV29-1	TRBJ2-5	TGCAGCGCCGGACTAGCGGGGGTTTTTGTTATACAAGAGACCCAGTACTTC	CSAGLAGVFVIQETQYF
NA	NA	TRBV6-5	TRBJ2-7	TGTGCCAGCAGCGGACAGAATACCTACGAGCAGTACTTC	CASSGQNTYEQYF
NA	NA	TRBV6-5	TRBJ1-2	TGTGCCAGCAGTTCCATACTTGACAGAGTATATGGCTACACCTTC	CASSSILDRVYGYTF
NA	TRBD1	TRBV11-1	TRBJ1-2	TGTGCCAGCAGACCCGGGACAGGGGATGGCTACACCTTC	CASRPGTGDGYTF